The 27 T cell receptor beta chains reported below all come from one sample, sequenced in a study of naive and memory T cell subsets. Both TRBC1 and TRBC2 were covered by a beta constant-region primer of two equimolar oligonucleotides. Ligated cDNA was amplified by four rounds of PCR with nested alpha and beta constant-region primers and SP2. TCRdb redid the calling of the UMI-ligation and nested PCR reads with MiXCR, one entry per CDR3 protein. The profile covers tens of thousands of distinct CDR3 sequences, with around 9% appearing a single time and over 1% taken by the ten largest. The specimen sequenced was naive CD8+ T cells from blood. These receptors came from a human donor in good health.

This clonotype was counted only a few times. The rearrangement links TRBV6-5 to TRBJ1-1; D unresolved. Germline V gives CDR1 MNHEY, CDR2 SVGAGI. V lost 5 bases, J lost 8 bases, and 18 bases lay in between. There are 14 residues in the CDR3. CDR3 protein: CASSLSSAVQEAFF. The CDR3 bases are TGTGCCAGCAGTCTATCCTCCGCGGTACAGGAAGCTTTCTTT.

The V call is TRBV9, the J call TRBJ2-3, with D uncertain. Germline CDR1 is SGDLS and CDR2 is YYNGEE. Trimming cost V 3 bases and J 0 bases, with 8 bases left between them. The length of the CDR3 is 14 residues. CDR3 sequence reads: CASSAQQSTDTQYF. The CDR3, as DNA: TGTGCCAGCAGCGCCCAGCAAAGCACAGATACGCAGTATTTT.

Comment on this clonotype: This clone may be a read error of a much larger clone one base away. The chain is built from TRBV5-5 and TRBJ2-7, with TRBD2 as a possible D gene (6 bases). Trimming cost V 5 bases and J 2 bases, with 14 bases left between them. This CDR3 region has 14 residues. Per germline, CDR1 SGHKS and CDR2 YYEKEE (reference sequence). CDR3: CASRWVAETYEQYF. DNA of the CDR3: TGTGCCAGCAGGTGGGTAGCGGAAACCTACGAGCAGTACTTC. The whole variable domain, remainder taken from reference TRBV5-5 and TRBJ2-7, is DAGVTQSPTHLIKTRGQQVTLRCSPISGHKSVSWYQQVLGQGPQFIFQYYEKEERGRGNFPDRFSARQFPNYSSELNVNALLLGDSALYLCASRWVAETYEQYFGPGTRLTVT.

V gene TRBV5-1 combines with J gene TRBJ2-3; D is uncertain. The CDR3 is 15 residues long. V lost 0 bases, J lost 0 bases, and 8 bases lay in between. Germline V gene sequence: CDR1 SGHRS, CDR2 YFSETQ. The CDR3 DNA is TGCGCCAGCAGCTTGGGAGGTACTAGCACAGATACGCAGTATTTT. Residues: CASSLGGTSTDTQYF. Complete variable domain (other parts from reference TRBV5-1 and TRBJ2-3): KAGVTQTPRYLIKTRGQQVTLSCSPISGHRSVSWYQQTPGQGLQFLFEYFSETQRNKGNFPGRFSGRQFSNSRSEMNVSTLELGDSALYLCASSLGGTSTDTQYFGPGTRLTVL.

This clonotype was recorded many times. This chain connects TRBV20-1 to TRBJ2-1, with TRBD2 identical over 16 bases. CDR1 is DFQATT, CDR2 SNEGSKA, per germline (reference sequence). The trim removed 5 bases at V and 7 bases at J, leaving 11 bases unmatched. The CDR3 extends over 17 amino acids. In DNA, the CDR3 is TGCAGTGCTCCGGGACTAGCGGGAGGGCCCCAAAAGAATGAGCAGTTCTTC. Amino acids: CSAPGLAGGPQKNEQFF.

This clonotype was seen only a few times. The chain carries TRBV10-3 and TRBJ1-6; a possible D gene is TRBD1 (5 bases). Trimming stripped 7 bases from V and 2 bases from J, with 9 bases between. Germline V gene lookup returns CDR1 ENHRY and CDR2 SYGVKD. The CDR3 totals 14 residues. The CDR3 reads CAIMGTTYNSPLHF. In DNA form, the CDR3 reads TGTGCCATCATGGGGACTACCTATAATTCACCCCTCCACTTT.

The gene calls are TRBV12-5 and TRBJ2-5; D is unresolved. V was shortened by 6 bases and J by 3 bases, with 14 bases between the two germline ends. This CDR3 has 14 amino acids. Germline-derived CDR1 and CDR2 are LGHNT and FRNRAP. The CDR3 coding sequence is TGTGCTAGTGGCCCCAGGTCCTCCGAAGAGACCCAGTACTTC. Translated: CASGPRSSEETQYF.

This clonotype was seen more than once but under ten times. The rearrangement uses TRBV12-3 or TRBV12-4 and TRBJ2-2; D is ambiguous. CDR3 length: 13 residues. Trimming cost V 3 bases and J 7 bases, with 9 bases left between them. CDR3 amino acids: CASSFGRSGELFF. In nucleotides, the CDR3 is TGTGCCAGCAGTTTTGGGCGAAGCGGGGAGCTGTTTTTT.

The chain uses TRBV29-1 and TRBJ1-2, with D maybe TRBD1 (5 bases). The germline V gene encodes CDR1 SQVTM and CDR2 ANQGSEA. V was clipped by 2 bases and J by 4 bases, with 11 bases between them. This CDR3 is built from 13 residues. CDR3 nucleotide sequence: TGCAGCGTTGAATACGGGGACTCCTATGGCTACACCTTC. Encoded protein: CSVEYGDSYGYTF.

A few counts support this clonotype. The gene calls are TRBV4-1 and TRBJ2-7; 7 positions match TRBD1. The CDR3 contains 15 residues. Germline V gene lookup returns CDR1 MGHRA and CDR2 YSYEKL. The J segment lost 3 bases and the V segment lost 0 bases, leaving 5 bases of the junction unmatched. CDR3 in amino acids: CASSQDRDRLYEQYF. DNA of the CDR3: TGCGCCAGCAGCCAAGACCGGGACAGACTCTACGAGCAGTACTTC.

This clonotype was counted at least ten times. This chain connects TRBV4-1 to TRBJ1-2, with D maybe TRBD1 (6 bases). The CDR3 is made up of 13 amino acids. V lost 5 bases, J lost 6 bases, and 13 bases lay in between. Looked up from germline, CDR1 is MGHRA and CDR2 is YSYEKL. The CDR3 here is CASSYPRGNGYTF. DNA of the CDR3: TGCGCCAGCAGCTACCCGAGGGGGAATGGCTACACCTTC.

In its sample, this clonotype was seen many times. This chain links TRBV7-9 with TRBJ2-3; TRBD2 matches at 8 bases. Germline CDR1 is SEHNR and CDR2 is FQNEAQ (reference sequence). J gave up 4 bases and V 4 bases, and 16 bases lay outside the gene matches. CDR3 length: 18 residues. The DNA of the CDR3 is TGTGCCAGCAGCTCCATACCGGGCGACGGGAGGGCCGCAGATACGCAGTATTTT. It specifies CASSSIPGDGRAADTQYF.

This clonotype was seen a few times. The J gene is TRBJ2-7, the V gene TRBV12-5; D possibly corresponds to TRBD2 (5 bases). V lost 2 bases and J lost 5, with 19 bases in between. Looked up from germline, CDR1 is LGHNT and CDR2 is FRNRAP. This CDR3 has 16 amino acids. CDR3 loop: CASGLPPIGSYHEQYF. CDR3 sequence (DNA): TGTGCTAGTGGTTTGCCCCCTATAGGGAGCTACCACGAGCAGTACTTC.

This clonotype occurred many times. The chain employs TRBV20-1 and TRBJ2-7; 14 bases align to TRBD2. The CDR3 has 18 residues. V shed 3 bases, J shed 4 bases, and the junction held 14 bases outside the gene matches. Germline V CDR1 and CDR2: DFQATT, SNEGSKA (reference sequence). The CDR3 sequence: CSARKRTSGRRVPYEQYF. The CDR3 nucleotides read TGCAGTGCTAGGAAGCGGACTAGCGGGAGGAGGGTCCCTTACGAGCAGTACTTC.

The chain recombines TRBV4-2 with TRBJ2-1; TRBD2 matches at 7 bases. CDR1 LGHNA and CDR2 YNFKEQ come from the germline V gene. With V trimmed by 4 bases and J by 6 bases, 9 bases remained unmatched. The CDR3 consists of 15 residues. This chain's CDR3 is CASSPLGRASNEQFF. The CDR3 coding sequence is TGTGCCAGCAGCCCGCTGGGGAGGGCCTCCAATGAGCAGTTCTTC.

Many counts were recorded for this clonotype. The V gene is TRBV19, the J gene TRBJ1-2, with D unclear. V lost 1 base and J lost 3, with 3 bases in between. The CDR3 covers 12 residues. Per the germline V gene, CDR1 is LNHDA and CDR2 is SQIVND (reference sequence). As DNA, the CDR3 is TGTGCCAGTAGTATAGGTGACTATGGCTACACCTTC. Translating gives CASSIGDYGYTF.

The CDR3 loop reads CASSPRAGRAYEQYF. CDR3 coding DNA: TGTGCCAGCAGCCCACGGGCAGGGAGAGCTTACGAGCAGTACTTC. The chain recombines TRBV5-6 with TRBJ2-7; D is possibly TRBD1 or TRBD2 (5 bases each). Germline CDR1 is SGHDT and CDR2 is YYEEEE. Trimming removed 4 bases from V and 4 bases from J, with 18 bases in between. This CDR3 is built from 15 residues.

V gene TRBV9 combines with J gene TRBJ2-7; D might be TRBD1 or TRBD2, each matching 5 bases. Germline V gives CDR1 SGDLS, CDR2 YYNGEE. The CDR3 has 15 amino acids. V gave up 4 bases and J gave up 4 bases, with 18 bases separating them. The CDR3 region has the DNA TGTGCCAGCAGCCCCAGGGACCAAGGACCATACGAGCAGTACTTC. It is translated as CASSPRDQGPYEQYF.

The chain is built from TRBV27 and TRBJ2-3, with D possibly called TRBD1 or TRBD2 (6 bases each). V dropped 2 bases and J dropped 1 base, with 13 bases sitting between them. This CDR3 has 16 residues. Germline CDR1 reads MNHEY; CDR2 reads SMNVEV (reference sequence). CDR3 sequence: CASSLSRGRGTDTQYF. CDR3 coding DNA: TGTGCCAGCAGTTTAAGCCGGGGGCGAGGCACAGATACGCAGTATTTT.

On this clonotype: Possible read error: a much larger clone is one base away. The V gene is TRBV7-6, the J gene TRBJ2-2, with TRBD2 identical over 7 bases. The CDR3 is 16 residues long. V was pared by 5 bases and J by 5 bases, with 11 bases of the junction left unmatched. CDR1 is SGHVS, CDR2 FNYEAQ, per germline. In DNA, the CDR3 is TGTGCCAGCAGCCCAAGACTAGCCACCCCGACCGGGGAGCTGTTTTTT. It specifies CASSPRLATPTGELFF.

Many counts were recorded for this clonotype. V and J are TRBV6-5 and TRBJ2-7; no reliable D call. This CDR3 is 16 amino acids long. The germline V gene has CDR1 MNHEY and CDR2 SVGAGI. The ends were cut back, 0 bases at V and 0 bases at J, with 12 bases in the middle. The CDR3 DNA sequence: TGTGCCAGCAGTTACTCGAAAAGTTACCCCTCCTACGAGCAGTACTTC. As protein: CASSYSKSYPSYEQYF.

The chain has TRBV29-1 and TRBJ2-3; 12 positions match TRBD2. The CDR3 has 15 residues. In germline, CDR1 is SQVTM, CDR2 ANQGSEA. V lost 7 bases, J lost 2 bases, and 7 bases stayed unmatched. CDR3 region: CSADGLAGNTDTQYF. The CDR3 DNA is TGCAGCGCCGACGGACTAGCGGGAAACACAGATACGCAGTATTTT.

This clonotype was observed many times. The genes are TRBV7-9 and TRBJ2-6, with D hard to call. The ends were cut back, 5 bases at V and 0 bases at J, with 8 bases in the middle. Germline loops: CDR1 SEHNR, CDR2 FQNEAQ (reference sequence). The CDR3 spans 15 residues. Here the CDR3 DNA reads TGTGCCAGCAGCCCTCCTAGCTCTGGGGCCAACGTCCTGACTTTC. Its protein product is CASSPPSSGANVLTF.

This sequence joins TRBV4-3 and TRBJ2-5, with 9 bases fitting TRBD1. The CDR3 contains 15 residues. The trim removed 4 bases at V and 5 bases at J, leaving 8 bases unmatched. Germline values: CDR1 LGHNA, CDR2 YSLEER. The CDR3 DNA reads TGCGCCAGCAGCCGCGTACAGGGGGCTGAGGAGACCCAGTACTTC. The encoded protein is CASSRVQGAEETQYF.

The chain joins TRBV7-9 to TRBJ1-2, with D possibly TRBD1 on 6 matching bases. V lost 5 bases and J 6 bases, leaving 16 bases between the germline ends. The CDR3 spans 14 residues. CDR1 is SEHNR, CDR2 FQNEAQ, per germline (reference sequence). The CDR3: CASSAIGQNDGYTF. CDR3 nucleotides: TGTGCCAGCAGCGCGATAGGACAGAATGATGGCTACACCTTC. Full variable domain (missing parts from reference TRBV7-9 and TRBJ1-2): DTGVSQNPRHKITKRGQNVTFRCDPISEHNRLYWYRQTLGQGPEFLTYFQNEAQLEKSRLLSDRFSAERPKGSFSTLEIQRTEQGDSAMYLCASSAIGQNDGYTFGSGTRLTVV.

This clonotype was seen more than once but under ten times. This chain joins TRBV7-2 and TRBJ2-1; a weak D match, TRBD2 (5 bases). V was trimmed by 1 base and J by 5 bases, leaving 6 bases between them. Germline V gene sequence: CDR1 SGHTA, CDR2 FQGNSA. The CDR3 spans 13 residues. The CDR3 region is CASSLGLNNEQFF. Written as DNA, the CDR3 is TGTGCCAGCAGCTTAGGACTAAACAATGAGCAGTTCTTC. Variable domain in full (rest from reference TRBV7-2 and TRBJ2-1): GAGVSQSPSNKVTEKGKDVELRCDPISGHTALYWYRQSLGQGLEFLIYFQGNSAPDKSGLPSDRFSAERTGGSVSTLTIQRTQQEDSAVYLCASSLGLNNEQFFGPGTRLTVL.

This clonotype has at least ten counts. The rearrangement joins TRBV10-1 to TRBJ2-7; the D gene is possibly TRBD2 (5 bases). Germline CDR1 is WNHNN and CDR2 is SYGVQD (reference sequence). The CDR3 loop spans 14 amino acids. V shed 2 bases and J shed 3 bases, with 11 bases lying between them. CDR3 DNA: TGCGCCAGCAGTGAGGCTAGCTCGGGCTACGAGCAGTACTTC. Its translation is CASSEASSGYEQYF.